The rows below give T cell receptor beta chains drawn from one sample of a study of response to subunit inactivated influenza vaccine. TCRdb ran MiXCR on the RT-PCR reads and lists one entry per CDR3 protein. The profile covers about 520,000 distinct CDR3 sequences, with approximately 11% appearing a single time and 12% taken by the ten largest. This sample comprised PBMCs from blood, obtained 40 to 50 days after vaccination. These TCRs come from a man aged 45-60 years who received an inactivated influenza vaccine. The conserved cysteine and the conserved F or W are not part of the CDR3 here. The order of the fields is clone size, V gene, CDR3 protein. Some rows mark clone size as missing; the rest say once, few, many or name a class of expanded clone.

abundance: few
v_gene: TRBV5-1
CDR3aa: ASSTGSTGYHPYEQY

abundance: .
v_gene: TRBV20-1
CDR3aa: SASSVNEQF

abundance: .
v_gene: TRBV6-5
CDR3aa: ASSYSARAWEQTQY

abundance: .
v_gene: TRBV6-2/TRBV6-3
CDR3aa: ASSSVGTQY

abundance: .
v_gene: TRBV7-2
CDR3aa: ASSLTAGDSTDTQY

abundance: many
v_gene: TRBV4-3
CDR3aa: ASSQGATRNEQF

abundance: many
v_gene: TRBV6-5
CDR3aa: ASSYRESEKLF

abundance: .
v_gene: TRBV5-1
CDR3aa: ASSLGDKNPQY

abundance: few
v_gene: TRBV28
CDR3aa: ASSLGLADYQETQY

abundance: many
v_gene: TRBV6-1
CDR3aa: AGSLEGNQPQH

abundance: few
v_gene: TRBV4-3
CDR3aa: ASSQGTSLESFYEQY

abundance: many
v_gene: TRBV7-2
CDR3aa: ASSSNAAGQGVYQQY

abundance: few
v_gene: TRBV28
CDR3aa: ASSFPGTGDSPLH

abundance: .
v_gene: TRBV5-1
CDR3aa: ASSYAGTANTGELF

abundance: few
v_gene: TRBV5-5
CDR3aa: ASRGQGASGELF

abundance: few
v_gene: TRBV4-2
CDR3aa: ASSQDTGKQY

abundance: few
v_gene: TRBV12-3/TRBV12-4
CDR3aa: ASSLTPDSPRAF

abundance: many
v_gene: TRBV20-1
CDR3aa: SARGSVGETQY

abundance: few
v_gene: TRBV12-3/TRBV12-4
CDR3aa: ASSFNRGRGSDTQY

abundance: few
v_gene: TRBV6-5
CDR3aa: ASSYAPGRNPSYEQY

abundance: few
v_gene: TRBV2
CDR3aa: ASSEQGLAF

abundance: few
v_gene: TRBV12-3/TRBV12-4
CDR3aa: ASRLGGALVINEQF

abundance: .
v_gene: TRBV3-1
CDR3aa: ASSQRGGQRNEQF

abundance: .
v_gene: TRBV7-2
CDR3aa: ASSLLGIAEAF

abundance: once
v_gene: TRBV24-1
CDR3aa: ATSDPDLRAGQETQY

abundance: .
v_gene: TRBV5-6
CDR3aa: ASSAFGPTGRTGELF

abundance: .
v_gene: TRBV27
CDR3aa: ASSPHGSGANVLT

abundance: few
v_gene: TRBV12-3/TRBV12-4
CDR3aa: ASSFLGQPNSPLH

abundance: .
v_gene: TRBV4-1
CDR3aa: ASSQFGLRETQY

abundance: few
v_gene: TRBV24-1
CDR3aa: ATSDGGGQGATGELF

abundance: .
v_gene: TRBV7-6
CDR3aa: ASSLAAGGSPLH

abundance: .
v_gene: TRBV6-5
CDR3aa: ASSYSGLADLYNEQF

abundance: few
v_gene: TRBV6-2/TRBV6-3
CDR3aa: ASRPRSGVRAKNIQY

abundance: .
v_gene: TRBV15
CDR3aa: ATSLVPLYQETQY

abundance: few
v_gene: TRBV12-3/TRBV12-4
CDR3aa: ASSSGGHSGNTIY

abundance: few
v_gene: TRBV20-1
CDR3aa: SALAGDGRGEQF

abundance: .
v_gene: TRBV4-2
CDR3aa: ASSQEGGGAGNNEQF

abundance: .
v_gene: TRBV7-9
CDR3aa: ASSFPERGAEGQF

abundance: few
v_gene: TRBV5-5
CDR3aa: ASSLHGNQETQY

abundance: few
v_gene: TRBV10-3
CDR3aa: AISDRKDSQETQY

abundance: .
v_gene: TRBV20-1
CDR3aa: SARKTGVDNEQF

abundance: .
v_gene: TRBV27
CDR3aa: ASTRDRGGASSYNEQF

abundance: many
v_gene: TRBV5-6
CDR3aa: ASSPTGLALEQF

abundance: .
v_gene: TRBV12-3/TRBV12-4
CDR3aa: ASSLFPGPYEQY

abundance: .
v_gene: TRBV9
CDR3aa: ASSVIPGGNYGYT

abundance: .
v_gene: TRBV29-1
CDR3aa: SVAFTQGAEAF